This note documents a single TCR beta chain sequence. The clone's antigen remains unknown. One junction end disagrees with the germline gene, perhaps due to a read error. The data were taken from a study of CD8 T cells in ankylosing spondylitis (dated by TCRdb to 2015 to 2018). Regarding the research as a whole: To find TCR variants linked to disease, the study profiled T cell receptor beta repertoires in ankylosing spondylitis patients and healthy donors. The whole study cohort included 95 to 130 healthy donors and 25 or so ankylosing spondylitis patients. Peripheral blood was sampled, and synovial fluid was additionally collected from ankylosing spondylitis patients.

From the cysteine through the phenylalanine, the CDR3 covers 15 amino acids. The read is trimmed to its CDR3 DNA, 45 bases read in frame from base 1. The germline V gene supplies CDR1 WSHSY and CDR2 SAAADI. The sequencer was an Illumina HiSeq 2500. Quantitative 5'-RACE with molecular barcodes was used to prepare TCR beta libraries. As for how the authors treated the data: To identify disease-linked TCR variants, a new computational method was used, one built on a probabilistic model of VDJ rearrangement. Clones were called with MiXCR by TCRdb after fastp trimmed the public reads at Q25, and only in-frame beta chains were retained. A single entry per CDR3 protein holds the most common genes and DNA from its merged rows. TCRdb assigned the V and J calls; the authors' analysis was not used. The sample table records a few hundred thousand distinct CDR3 sequences; over 15% of these occur just once. About a third of the sample belongs to the ten largest clones.

The study at large found these results: In peripheral blood, the disease-linked clones were found at relatively low frequencies and had a CD8+ phenotype. According to the report, matched synovial fluid samples from ankylosing spondylitis patients were significantly enriched for the disease-linked clones. A TCR beta motif of about 8 highly homologous amino acid variants appeared characteristic of blood from ankylosing spondylitis patients. Some motif variants were previously reported in synovial fluid and blood of reactive arthritis patients, suggesting common disease-initiation mechanisms.

The material sequenced was blood, either unsorted or a sorted T cell fraction (not recorded which). The rearranged segments are TRBV10-2 and TRBJ2-7, with 9 middle bases fitting TRBD2. The source of this sequence is a male donor with ankylosing spondylitis or in good health (not recorded which). The CDR3 region: CASSQVAGVSYVQYF. The nucleotide sequence is TGCGCCAGCAGTCAAGTAGCGGGAGTTTCCTACGTGCAGTACTTC.